The 32 T cell receptor beta chains below all came from one sample that was sequenced in a study of cytomegalovirus exposure and HLA in healthy donors. Libraries were prepared by immunoSEQ multiplex PCR; TCRdb keeps only in-frame clonotypes and omits some of them. This sample carries some 320,000 clones, around 87% of them seen once, and the ten largest clones take about 1.2%. The source material was PBMCs. These receptors all stem from a woman in her thirties in good health and CMV-seropositive.

The chain combines TRBV5-1 with TRBJ2-1; tentatively, D is TRBD1 or TRBD2 (5 bases each). The CDR3 spans 14 residues. Germline CDR1 and CDR2: SGHRS and YFSETQ. V lost 2 bases to trimming and J lost 12 bases, with 18 bases between them. CDR3 amino acids: CASSFPSVEGRQFF. In DNA form, the CDR3 reads TGCGCCAGCAGCTTCCCCTCGGTTGAGGGACGGCAGTTCTTC.

This chain joins TRBV9 and TRBJ2-3; possibly TRBD2 for D (6 bases). Looked up from germline, CDR1 is SGDLS and CDR2 is YYNGEE. The V end was cut by 0 bases, the J end by 9 bases, with 14 bases between. This CDR3 has 14 residues. The CDR3 DNA reads TGTGCCAGCAGCGTAGCGGTTAGCGGCTTGACGCAGTATTTT. Translated: CASSVAVSGLTQYF.

This chain connects TRBV5-1 to TRBJ2-7; D call uncertain. V was pared by 2 bases and J by 3 bases, with 9 bases between. Germline CDR1 is SGHRS and CDR2 is YFSETQ. The CDR3 length is 13 residues. This chain's CDR3 is CASSFPDGYEQYF. CDR3 bases: TGCGCCAGCAGCTTCCCCGACGGCTACGAGCAGTACTTC.

The rearrangement links TRBV4-3 to TRBJ1-4; unclear D gene. The CDR3 has 15 residues. The V end lost 1 base, the J end lost 7 bases, and 13 bases lay between the germline ends. Germline loops: CDR1 LGHNA, CDR2 YSLEER. Here the CDR3 DNA reads TGCGCCAGCAGCCAAGGGAGGAGGGCTGGTGAAAAACTGTTTTTT. This sequence encodes CASSQGRRAGEKLFF.

The table lists this clone with a few counts. The chain joins TRBV19 to TRBJ2-1; no reliable D call. This CDR3 region has 13 residues. V was pared by 4 bases and J by 2 bases, with 6 bases between. CDR1 LNHDA and CDR2 SQIVND come from the germline V gene (reference sequence). The CDR3 DNA reads as TGTGCCAGTAGTAGCGCCGCCTACAATGAGCAGTTCTTC. Translated, it gives CASSSAAYNEQFF. Drawing the rest from reference TRBV19 and TRBJ2-1, the complete variable domain is DGGITQSPKYLFRKEGQNVTLSCEQNLNHDAMYWYRQDPGQGLRLIYYSQIVNDFQKGDIAEGYSVSREKKESFPLTVTSAQKNPTAFYLCASSSAAYNEQFFGPGTRLTVL.

In nucleotides, the CDR3 is TGTGCCAGCAGTTTAGAAGGCAGGGTGAACACTGAAGCTTTCTTT. Its protein product is CASSLEGRVNTEAFF. The chain links TRBV28 to TRBJ1-1; D perhaps matches TRBD1 (5 bases). CDR3 length: 15 residues. From germline, CDR1 is MDHEN and CDR2 SYDVKM. Trimming left V 2 bases short and J 0 bases short, with 10 bases between.

The rearrangement links TRBV6-6 to TRBJ1-5; D remains ambiguous. Trimming took 0 bases from V and 7 from J, leaving 7 bases between them. CDR1 is MNHNY, CDR2 SVGAGI, per germline (reference sequence). The CDR3 spans 13 residues. The CDR3 loop is CASSYSKGQPQHF. DNA of the CDR3: TGTGCCAGCAGTTACTCGAAAGGGCAGCCCCAGCATTTT.

The table lists this clone with a few counts. The chain recombines TRBV29-1 with TRBJ1-2; 12 bases line up with TRBD1. J gave up 4 bases and V 4 bases, and 1 base lay outside the gene matches. The CDR3 has 13 amino acids. Germline assignment: CDR1 SQVTM and CDR2 ANQGSEA. In DNA, the CDR3 is TGCAGCGTTGCGGGACAGGGGGCCTATGGCTACACCTTC. Translated: CSVAGQGAYGYTF. Based on the CDR3 plus reference TRBV29-1 and TRBJ1-2, the full variable domain is SAVISQKPSRDICQRGTSLTIQCQVDSQVTMMFWYRQQPGQSLTLIATANQGSEATYESGFVIDKFPISRPNLTFSTLTVSNMSPEDSSIYLCSVAGQGAYGYTFGSGTRLTVV.

The V call is TRBV9, the J call TRBJ2-1; 11 nucleotides line up with TRBD2. This CDR3 has 18 residues. V lost 4 bases to trimming and J lost 4 bases; unmatched junction nucleotides: 13. From germline, CDR1 is SGDLS and CDR2 YYNGEE. The CDR3 here is CASSLPHSGGAKYNEQFF. The CDR3 coding sequence is TGTGCCAGCAGCCTTCCCCATAGCGGGGGGGCCAAGTACAATGAGCAGTTCTTC.

The V gene is TRBV6-1, the J gene TRBJ1-1; TRBD1 might be the D (5 bases). This CDR3 comprises 13 residues. Trimming cost V 10 bases and J 8 bases, with 20 bases left between them. Looked up from germline, CDR1 is MNHNS and CDR2 is SASEGT. CDR3 DNA sequence: TGTGCCAACGGTGCAGGGCCCTTTATGGAAGCTTTCTTT. As protein: CANGAGPFMEAFF.

This chain uses TRBV28 with TRBJ1-5; 7 nucleotides match TRBD1. J was trimmed by 5 bases and V by 6 bases; bases with no gene match: 7. CDR1 is MDHEN, CDR2 SYDVKM, per germline. This CDR3 has 14 amino acids. As DNA, the CDR3 is TGTGCCAGCAGGCAACAGGGGCAGGATCAGCCCCAGCATTTT. Protein sequence: CASRQQGQDQPQHF.

This chain uses TRBV5-6 with TRBJ1-2, with D uncertain. The V end lost 4 bases, the J end lost 2 bases, and 9 bases lay between the germline ends. This CDR3 region has 13 residues. CDR1 and CDR2 (germline): SGHDT, YYEEEE. The CDR3 DNA is TGTGCCAGCAGCCCAGGAACCAACTATGGCTACACCTTC. Protein product: CASSPGTNYGYTF.

This clone was counted between two and nine times. The chain recombines TRBV7-9 with TRBJ1-2, with D unclear. The CDR3 loop spans 13 amino acids. In germline, CDR1 is SEHNR, CDR2 FQNEAQ (reference sequence). Trimming pared 3 bases from V and 4 bases from J, leaving 9 bases between. The CDR3 protein is CASSFPTVYGYTF. The CDR3 DNA sequence: TGTGCCAGCAGCTTCCCGACGGTCTATGGCTACACCTTC.

The chain couples TRBV25-1 to TRBJ2-3; D unclear. Trimming shortened V by 5 bases and J by 7 bases, and 13 bases separated the two germline ends. From germline, CDR1 is MGHDK and CDR2 SYGVNS. The CDR3 is 13 residues long. The CDR3 protein is CASSPGFSNTQYF. The CDR3 DNA reads TGTGCCAGCAGTCCGGGCTTTAGTAATACGCAGTATTTT.

As to this clone: The sample holds other DNA sequences that translate to the same CDR3. This chain links TRBV28 with TRBJ2-2; D remains unclear. Germline assignment: CDR1 MDHEN and CDR2 SYDVKM. The V end was cut by 5 bases, the J end by 5 bases, with 6 bases between. The CDR3 length is 12 residues. CDR3 nucleotides: TGTGCCAGCAGTCCCCCGACCGGGGAGCTGTTTTTT. Protein sequence: CASSPPTGELFF.

The chain carries TRBV6-1 and TRBJ1-5; the D is unclear. This CDR3 is built from 14 residues. Germline values: CDR1 MNHNS, CDR2 SASEGT. V lost 7 bases and J 0 bases, leaving 10 bases between the germline ends. The CDR3, as DNA: TGTGCCAGCATAGCGGGGAATAGCAATCAGCCCCAGCATTTT. Encoded protein: CASIAGNSNQPQHF.

V is TRBV18 and J is TRBJ2-4, with a weak D call TRBD2 (6 bases). CDR1 is KGHSH and CDR2 is LQKENI in the germline V gene. The CDR3 runs to 15 residues. V lost 3 bases and J 6 bases, leaving 15 bases between the germline ends. CDR3 sequence (DNA): TGTGCCAGCTCACCGGAACAACCCGGGGGAAACATTCAGTACTTC. This gives the protein CASSPEQPGGNIQYF.

This chain joins TRBV7-9 and TRBJ1-2; 7 nucleotides match TRBD1. The CDR3 is made up of 14 amino acids. From germline, CDR1 is SEHNR and CDR2 FQNEAQ (reference sequence). V shed 5 bases and J 3 bases; nucleotides not matched to a gene: 6. The CDR3 loop is CASSTTGLHYGYTF. In nucleotides, the CDR3 is TGTGCCAGCAGCACGACAGGGCTCCACTATGGCTACACCTTC.

The chain uses TRBV14 and TRBJ2-2, with D uncertain. In germline, CDR1 is SGHDN, CDR2 FVKESK. The V and J ends lost 5 bases and 0 bases respectively, with 7 bases between them. There are 14 residues in the CDR3. CDR3 nucleotide sequence: TGTGCCAGCAGCTTAGGCCCGAACACCGGGGAGCTGTTTTTT. It codes for CASSLGPNTGELFF.

This sequence joins TRBV6-5 and TRBJ1-5, with D perhaps matching TRBD1 (6 bases). The V end lost 6 bases, the J end lost 3 bases, and 15 bases lay between the germline ends. This CDR3 has 15 amino acids. Germline loops: CDR1 MNHEY, CDR2 SVGAGI. This CDR3 reads CASRRTDSYNQPQHF. The CDR3 DNA follows: TGTGCCAGCAGGAGAACGGACAGTTACAATCAGCCCCAGCATTTT.

The chain carries TRBV27 and TRBJ2-3, with D maybe TRBD2 (7 bases). Between the trimmed V and J ends, which lost 7 bases and 9 bases, there was a span of 20 bases. CDR1 and CDR2 from the germline V gene are MNHEY and SMNVEV (reference sequence). CDR3 size: 14 residues. The CDR3 region has the DNA TGTGCCAGCAAATGGTCTCGGGGAGGGGGAACGCAGTATTTT. Protein product: CASKWSRGGGTQYF.

The chain combines TRBV30 with TRBJ1-5; 7 nucleotides align to TRBD1. Germline CDR1 GTSNPN, CDR2 SVGIG (reference sequence). The CDR3 has 15 residues. J gave up 3 bases and V 3 bases, and 8 bases lay outside the gene matches. Written as DNA, the CDR3 is TGTGCCTGGAGAAGGGAGCAGGGGGTCAATCAGCCCCAGCATTTT. Its translation is CAWRREQGVNQPQHF.

This chain joins TRBV25-1 and TRBJ2-3, with TRBD1 matching 8 bases. This CDR3 is built from 13 residues. From germline, CDR1 is MGHDK and CDR2 SYGVNS. V shed 10 bases and J 1 base; nucleotides not matched to a gene: 4. The CDR3 protein is CANYRGGTDTQYF. The CDR3 bases are TGTGCCAACTACAGGGGGGGCACAGATACGCAGTATTTT.

This CDR3 reads CAWSVQGAANYGYTF. CDR3 nucleotides: TGTGCCTGGAGTGTACAAGGGGCAGCTAACTATGGCTACACCTTC. The chain combines TRBV30 with TRBJ1-2; weak D call: TRBD1 (5 bases). Per the germline V gene, CDR1 is GTSNPN and CDR2 is SVGIG (reference sequence). The CDR3 has 15 amino acids. The V gene lost 0 bases and the J gene lost 0 bases, with 11 bases spanning the gap. Variable domain in full (rest from reference TRBV30 and TRBJ1-2): SQTIHQWPATLVQPVGSPLSLECTVEGTSNPNLYWYRQAAGRGLQLLFYSVGIGQISSEVPQNLSASRPQDRQFILSSKKLLLSDSGFYLCAWSVQGAANYGYTFGSGTRLTVV.

The chain couples TRBV7-8 to TRBJ2-7, with 10 bases lining up with TRBD2. Germline CDR1 reads SGHVS; CDR2 reads FQNEAQ. CDR3 length: 15 residues. The J segment lost 2 bases and the V segment lost 1 base, leaving 2 bases of the junction unmatched. CDR3 in DNA: TGTGCCAGCAGCTTAGAAGCGGGAGGGCCCTACGAGCAGTACTTC. Amino acid sequence: CASSLEAGGPYEQYF.

The chain joins TRBV6-5 to TRBJ1-1; D unclear. The CDR3 runs to 12 residues. V lost 0 bases to trimming and J lost 4 bases, with 3 bases between them. Germline lookup yields CDR1 MNHEY and CDR2 SVGAGI. The CDR3, as DNA: TGTGCCAGCAGTTACTCGGCCACTGAAGCTTTCTTT. It encodes CASSYSATEAFF.

The chain has TRBV10-1 and TRBJ2-7, with 11 bases identical to TRBD2. Germline V CDR1 and CDR2: WNHNN, SYGVQD (reference sequence). This CDR3 has 15 amino acids. J was trimmed by 3 bases and V by 11 bases; bases with no gene match: 12. The CDR3 spells CAPPGLAGGRYEQYF. The CDR3 DNA reads as TGCGCCCCCCCCGGGCTAGCGGGAGGCCGCTACGAGCAGTACTTC.

The V and J genes are TRBV9 and TRBJ2-7, with no clear D. Deletions cut 0 bases from V and 2 bases from J, with 9 bases between. The germline gives CDR1 SGDLS, CDR2 YYNGEE. The CDR3 covers 14 residues. This CDR3 reads CASSVDTDAYEQYF. CDR3 DNA: TGTGCCAGCAGCGTAGACACAGACGCCTACGAGCAGTACTTC.

V gene TRBV5-6 combines with J gene TRBJ2-1; TRBD2 is a possible D gene (5 bases). The length of the CDR3 is 17 residues. Trimming shortened V by 4 bases and J by 8 bases, and 25 bases separated the two germline ends. Germline loops: CDR1 SGHDT, CDR2 YYEEEE. The CDR3 reads CASSEGLAAESLHEQFF. In DNA form, the CDR3 reads TGTGCCAGCAGCGAGGGCTTGGCGGCAGAGAGCCTACATGAGCAGTTCTTC.

This rearrangement joins TRBV5-1 to TRBJ2-2; no clear D gene. The ends were cut back, 3 bases at V and 3 bases at J, with 6 bases in the middle. Germline V gene lookup returns CDR1 SGHRS and CDR2 YFSETQ. This CDR3 has 13 amino acids. CDR3 coding DNA: TGCGCCAGCAGCTCCCCCTACACCGGGGAGCTGTTTTTT. Amino acid sequence: CASSSPYTGELFF.

The chain joins TRBV14 to TRBJ1-4; TRBD1 matches 7 bases. Germline CDR1 SGHDN, CDR2 FVKESK. V dropped 4 bases and J dropped 1; count of bases not matched to a gene: 6. The CDR3 has 16 residues. CDR3 protein: CASSPQGIVTNEKLFF. CDR3 in DNA: TGTGCCAGCAGCCCACAGGGGATTGTAACTAATGAAAAACTGTTTTTT.

The rearrangement joins TRBV28 to TRBJ2-5; TRBD1 or TRBD2 may be the D gene (5 bases each). Germline V gives CDR1 MDHEN, CDR2 SYDVKM. The germline V and J ends were trimmed by 6 bases and 3 bases, with 17 bases remaining between them. The CDR3 is 15 amino acids. The CDR3 sequence: CASRIKGPFKETQYF. The CDR3 nucleotides are TGTGCCAGCAGAATTAAGGGACCATTCAAAGAGACCCAGTACTTC.